The sequence of this T cell receptor beta chain was determined in a study of T cells in Graves' hyperthyroidism and ophthalmopathy. Findings and limits, study-wide: A 13 V-J signature model discriminated ophthalmopathy versus stable hyperthyroidism.

TCR beta CDR3 region amplification was performed from RNA transcripts. With the HTBI primer set, the TCR CDR3 went through a first round of RT-PCR. TCRdb passed the multiplex PCR reads through MiXCR, listing each CDR3 protein once. Found here are approximately 420,000 distinct CDR3 sequences, 15% of them singletons; the top ten hold 32%. Patients aged 18 to 65 had newly diagnosed hyperthyroidism of under 2 months' duration. V dropped 3 bases and J dropped 0 bases, with 23 bases sitting between them. The CDR3 length is 20 residues. Germline V gives CDR1 LNHDA, CDR2 SQIVND (reference sequence). As regards this clonotype: What it recognizes is unknown.

This clonotype originated in a woman aged 25 to 39 with Graves' hyperthyroidism. Source material: blood. This chain uses TRBV19 with TRBJ2-2; tentatively, D is TRBD1 (6 bases). DNA of the CDR3: TGTGCCAGTAGTATTATTTTCTGGTTAGGACAGACCGCGAACACCGGGGAGCTGTTTTTT. Amino acid sequence: CASSIIFWLGQTANTGELFF.